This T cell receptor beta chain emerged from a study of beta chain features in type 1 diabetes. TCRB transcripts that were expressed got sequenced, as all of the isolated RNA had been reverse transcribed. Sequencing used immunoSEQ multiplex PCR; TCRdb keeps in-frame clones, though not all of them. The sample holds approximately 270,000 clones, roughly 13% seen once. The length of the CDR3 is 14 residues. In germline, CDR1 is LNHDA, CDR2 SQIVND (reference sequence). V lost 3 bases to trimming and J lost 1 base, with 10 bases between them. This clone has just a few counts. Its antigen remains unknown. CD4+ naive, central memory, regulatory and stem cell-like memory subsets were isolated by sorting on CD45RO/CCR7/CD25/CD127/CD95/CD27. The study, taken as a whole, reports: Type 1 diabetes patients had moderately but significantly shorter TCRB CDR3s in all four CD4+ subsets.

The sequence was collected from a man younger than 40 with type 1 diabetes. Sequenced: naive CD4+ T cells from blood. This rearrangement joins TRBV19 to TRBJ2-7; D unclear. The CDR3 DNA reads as TGTGCCAGTAGTATGGCAGGTCTATCCTACGAGCAGTACTTC. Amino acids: CASSMAGLSYEQYF.